These 5 T cell receptor beta chains were all obtained from the same sample, sequenced in a study of naive and memory T cell subsets. The antigens of these receptors remain unknown. Study-level results: Possibly reflecting memory cells re-expressing CD45RA, a few larger clonotypes occurred in naive repertoires, especially CD8.

The beta constant-region primer was an equimolar mix of two oligonucleotides covering TRBC1 and TRBC2. The ligated cDNA underwent four PCR rounds using SP2 and nested alpha and beta constant-region primers. TCRdb reprocessed the UMI-ligation and nested PCR reads with MiXCR, giving one entry per CDR3 protein. The profile shows 85,000 to 130,000 distinct CDR3 sequences, more than 12% of them singletons. Sequencing was done on a sample of naive CD8+ T cells from blood. All receptors derive from a human donor in good health.

This clonotype was found many times. This chain links TRBV29-1 with TRBJ1-2, with D possibly matching TRBD1 (6 bases). Germline CDR1 and CDR2: SQVTM and ANQGSEA. This CDR3 contains 12 residues. V was pared by 6 bases and J by 2 bases, with 10 bases between. The CDR3 sequence: CSVAGQNYGYTF. CDR3 in DNA: TGCAGCGTAGCAGGACAGAACTATGGCTACACCTTC.

The table lists this clonotype with many counts. The chain combines TRBV9 with TRBJ1-1; D is possibly TRBD1 (5 bases). Trimming left V 3 bases short and J 4 bases short, with 10 bases between. Germline CDR1 SGDLS, CDR2 YYNGEE. This CDR3 has 13 amino acids. CDR3 nucleotides: TGTGCCAGCAGCGCCGGGGGAGCCACTGAAGCTTTCTTT. Its translation: CASSAGGATEAFF.

Concerning this clonotype: At one end, the junction sequence differs from germline, possibly due to a read error. The chain links TRBV25-1 to TRBJ2-1; 10 bases fit TRBD1. The germline gives CDR1 MGHDK, CDR2 SYGVNS. The length of the CDR3 is 11 residues. The CDR3 DNA is TGTGCCAGCAGACAAGACAGGGGGCTGGTCTTC. This encodes CASRQDRGLVF.

This clonotype has a count of ten or more. DNA for the CDR3: TGTGCCAGCAGCTTGGGGACTAGCGGGGTTATCAATGAGCAGTTCTTC. It yields the protein CASSLGTSGVINEQFF. The rearrangement uses TRBV5-6 and TRBJ2-1; 12 nucleotides match TRBD2. Germline lookup yields CDR1 SGHDT and CDR2 YYEEEE. Trimming cost V 0 bases and J 6 bases; bases outside gene matches: 4. This CDR3 spans 16 amino acids.

This clonotype was observed many times. The chain links TRBV7-2 to TRBJ2-3, with TRBD2 matching 9 bases. Germline V gene data show CDR1 as SGHTA and CDR2 as FQGNSA. This CDR3 has 18 amino acids. The junction had 12 bases not matched to a gene; V was cut back by 2 bases and J by 3 bases. The CDR3 bases are TGTGCCAGCAGCTTATCAAGCGGGGGGAGCGGGAGAACAGATACGCAGTATTTT. This encodes CASSLSSGGSGRTDTQYF.